This T cell receptor beta chain is from a study of tumor-infiltrating lymphocytes in localized non-small cell lung cancer. Study-level background: Patients included smokers and never-smokers with various histologies, some sampled after neoadjuvant chemotherapy. Resected tumor was paired with non-adjacent uninvolved lung from the same patient.

With regard to this clone: The target antigen is unknown.

The table came from immunoSEQ multiplex PCR; TCRdb's copy has only in-frame clones and leaves some out. The data show some 8,400 clones, more than 65% seen once. The CDR3 length is 13 residues. Trimming at V came to 0 bases and at J to 10 bases, leaving 0 bases not matched to a gene. The germline gives CDR1 MNHEY, CDR2 SVGAGI. Study findings and constraints: Only some patients had TCR sequencing, depending on available tissue. TCRbeta sequencing showed higher T cell infiltration in tumors than uninvolved lung.

The sample consisted of lung tumor tissue. The genes are TRBV6-5 and TRBJ1-4; 9 nucleotides line up with TRBD1. The sequence was obtained from a human donor with non-small cell lung cancer. The CDR3 bases are TGTGCCAGCAGTTACTCGACAGGGGGAAAACTGTTTTTT. This encodes CASSYSTGGKLFF.